This T cell receptor beta chain was captured by sequencing in a study of regulatory and conventional T cells in RAG deficiency. Overall study findings and caveats: Patient subsets had shorter CDR3s; Omenn Treg-Tconv overlap exceeded 85%.

Concerning this clone: Antigen specificity is unknown.

CDR1 and CDR2 (germline): SGHRS, YFSETQ. Germline trimming cut 0 bases from V and 2 bases from J; bases unmatched to any gene: 1. There are 14 residues in the CDR3. Clones were sequenced by immunoSEQ multiplex PCR, and TCRdb holds only the in-frame ones, with some missing. The repertoire has around 30,000 clones, 89% of them found once; the top ten carry roughly an eighth. These sequences were also reported in another study, on regulatory T cells. That paper notes: The PCR used 52 TRBV and 13 TRBJ primers.

The clonotype originates from a human donor in good health. The sequenced material came from CD8+ T cells sorted from blood. The J gene is TRBJ1-2, the V gene TRBV5-1, with 7 nucleotides matching TRBD1. CDR3 sequence: CASSLEGGNYGYTF. CDR3 nucleotides: TGCGCCAGCAGCTTGGAAGGGGGCAACTATGGCTACACCTTC.